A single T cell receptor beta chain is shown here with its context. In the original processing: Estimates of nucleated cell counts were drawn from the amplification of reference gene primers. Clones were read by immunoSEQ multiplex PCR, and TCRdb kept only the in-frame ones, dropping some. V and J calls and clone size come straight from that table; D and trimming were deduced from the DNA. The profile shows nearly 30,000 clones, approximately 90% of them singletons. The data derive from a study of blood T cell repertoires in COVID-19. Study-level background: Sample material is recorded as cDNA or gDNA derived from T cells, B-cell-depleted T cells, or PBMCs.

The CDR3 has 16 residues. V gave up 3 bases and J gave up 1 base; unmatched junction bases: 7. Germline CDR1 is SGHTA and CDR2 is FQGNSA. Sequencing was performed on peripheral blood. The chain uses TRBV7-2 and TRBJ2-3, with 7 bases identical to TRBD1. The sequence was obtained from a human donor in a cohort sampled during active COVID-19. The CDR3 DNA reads TGTGCCAGCAGCTTGGGGACAGAGCGGCGCACAGATACGCAGTATTTT. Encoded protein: CASSLGTERRTDTQYF.